The clone carrying this T cell receptor beta chain has just one count. The data stem from a study of blood T cell repertoires in COVID-19. Germline V gene data show CDR1 as MNHEY and CDR2 as SMNVEV (reference sequence). J was trimmed by 8 bases and V by 0 bases; bases with no gene match: 1. The CDR3 sequence is 14 residues long. In the original workflow: By means of reference gene primer amplification, nucleated cell counts were estimated. This table comes from immunoSEQ multiplex PCR, and its TCRdb copy is limited to in-frame clones, with some not included. V, J and clone size are taken as reported in that table, and D and trimming were inferred from the DNA itself. The sample carries about 270,000 clones, 80% to 90% recorded once.

Sample: PBMCs or T cells enriched from blood (not recorded which). This sequence was found in a woman younger than 45 with acute COVID-19. The genes are TRBV27 and TRBJ2-4; 10 nucleotides line up with TRBD1. The CDR3 region has the DNA TGTGCCAGCAGTTTATCGGGACAGGGGTACATTCAGTACTTC. Its translation is CASSLSGQGYIQYF.